The rows below give T cell receptor beta chains drawn from one sample of a study of cytomegalovirus exposure and HLA in healthy donors. The method was immunoSEQ multiplex PCR; TCRdb's version includes in-frame clones alone and lacks a portion of them. Of around 130,000 clones listed, around 74% are singletons. Sequencing was done on a sample of PBMCs. The receptor set was obtained from a man aged 25-40 years in good health and CMV-seronegative. The CDR3 runs from the conserved cysteine through the conserved F or W. Each record gives: J gene, clone size, D gene, V gene, CDR3 DNA, CDR3 protein. A D gene is named only where the DNA matches it firmly. A clone size is listed for some rows: how often the clone was seen (once, few, many), or a class if it is expanded.

J: TRBJ1-5
size: few
D: .
V: TRBV21-1
DNA: TGTGCCAGCAGCAAAAGGTCTTTAGGGGGCGTATATCAGCCCCAGCATTTT
CDR3: CASSKRSLGGVYQPQHF

J: TRBJ2-7
size: .
D: .
V: TRBV5-6
DNA: TGTGCCAGCAGCCTGGGGACGGGGACTTACGAGCAGTACTTC
CDR3: CASSLGTGTYEQYF

J: TRBJ2-1
size: .
D: TRBD2
V: TRBV9
DNA: TGTGCCAGCAGCGCCGGACTAGCGGGAGGTTATGAGCAGTTCTTC
CDR3: CASSAGLAGGYEQFF

J: TRBJ2-1
size: .
D: .
V: TRBV7-8
DNA: TGTGCCAGCAGCGATAATATAGGAGGTACTACAAATGAGCAGTTCTTC
CDR3: CASSDNIGGTTNEQFF

J: TRBJ2-4
size: once
D: .
V: TRBV6-6
DNA: TGTGCCAGCAGTCTCTCGCGAGGAAACATTCAGTACTTC
CDR3: CASSLSRGNIQYF

J: TRBJ1-1
size: .
D: .
V: TRBV5-6
DNA: TGTGCCAGCAGCTTTTTAGACGGGGGGGTTCTGAACACTGAAGCTTTCTTT
CDR3: CASSFLDGGVLNTEAFF

J: TRBJ2-7
size: .
D: TRBD2
V: TRBV4-1
DNA: TGCGCCAGCAGCCCGGGACTAGCGGGGGGTACCTACGAGCAGTACTTC
CDR3: CASSPGLAGGTYEQYF

J: TRBJ1-4
size: once
D: TRBD1
V: TRBV30
DNA: TGCGGGACAGCCCTTAATGAAAAACTGTTTTTT
CDR3: CGTALNEKLFF

J: TRBJ1-4
size: few
D: .
V: TRBV30
DNA: TGTGCCTGGAGGCCTAGCGCAACTAATGAAAAACTGTTTTTT
CDR3: CAWRPSATNEKLFF

J: TRBJ2-5
size: .
D: TRBD2
V: TRBV18
DNA: TGTGCCAGCTCACCTGGTTCAGGCGGGGGGTACCAAGAGACCCAGTACTTC
CDR3: CASSPGSGGGYQETQYF

J: TRBJ2-7
size: .
D: TRBD1
V: TRBV19
DNA: TGTGCCAGTAGTCCTCAGGGGGACTCCTACGAGCAGTACTTC
CDR3: CASSPQGDSYEQYF

J: TRBJ1-2
size: .
D: .
V: TRBV5-1
DNA: TGCGCCAGCAGCCCGGCCGACAGGCCTGGCTACACCTTC
CDR3: CASSPADRPGYTF

J: TRBJ1-1
size: .
D: TRBD1
V: TRBV9
DNA: TGTGCCAGCAGTGCCACGGCAGGGGGCACTGAAGCTTTCTTT
CDR3: CASSATAGGTEAFF

J: TRBJ1-1
size: .
D: .
V: TRBV30
DNA: TGTGCCTGGAGTGTACAGCCTGGGCTAGAAGCTTTCTTT
CDR3: CAWSVQPGLEAFF

J: TRBJ1-1
size: .
D: TRBD1
V: TRBV12-5
DNA: TGTGCTAGTGGGAAGGGGGCTGGGACGAACACTGAAGCTTTCTTT
CDR3: CASGKGAGTNTEAFF

J: TRBJ1-5
size: .
D: .
V: TRBV27
DNA: TGTGCCAGCAGTTATTCCGGCGGGTTCAATCAGCCCCAGCATTTT
CDR3: CASSYSGGFNQPQHF

J: TRBJ2-3
size: .
D: .
V: TRBV7-6
DNA: TGTGCCAGCAGCTTAGGGGACTCAGATACGCAGTATTTT
CDR3: CASSLGDSDTQYF

J: TRBJ2-5
size: few
D: .
V: TRBV13
DNA: TGTGCCAGCAGCTCACCCCTGAGCGACCAAGAGACCCAGTACTTC
CDR3: CASSSPLSDQETQYF

J: TRBJ1-1
size: .
D: TRBD1
V: TRBV14
DNA: TGTGCCAGCAGCTACTTACAGGGGTTCGGGATGAACACTGAAGCTTTCTTT
CDR3: CASSYLQGFGMNTEAFF

J: TRBJ2-7
size: .
D: TRBD1
V: TRBV7-2
DNA: TGTGCCAGCAGCCCCCGACAGGGGCCTCCTTCGGGTTACGAGCAGTACTTC
CDR3: CASSPRQGPPSGYEQYF

J: TRBJ2-3
size: .
D: TRBD1
V: TRBV6-1
DNA: TGTGCCAGCAGACGTGGACAGGGTACGACAGATACGCAGTATTTT
CDR3: CASRRGQGTTDTQYF

J: TRBJ1-2
size: .
D: TRBD1
V: TRBV19
DNA: TGTGCCAGTACCCCGGACAGGGGGCACTATGGCTACACCTTC
CDR3: CASTPDRGHYGYTF

J: TRBJ2-1
size: .
D: .
V: TRBV28
DNA: TGTGCCAGCAGTCGCTCTATTAATGAGCAGTTCTTC
CDR3: CASSRSINEQFF

J: TRBJ2-1
size: .
D: .
V: TRBV30
DNA: TGTGCCTGGAGTCACGGGAACTCCTACAATGAGCAGTTCTTC
CDR3: CAWSHGNSYNEQFF

J: TRBJ1-5
size: .
D: .
V: TRBV4-2
DNA: TGTGCCAGCAGCCAAGATCGGGGGGATCAGCCCCAGCATTTT
CDR3: CASSQDRGDQPQHF

J: TRBJ2-7
size: once
D: TRBD1
V: TRBV7-9
DNA: TGTGCCAGCAGCTTCGCTCGGACAGGGGCACCCTACGAGCAGTACTTC
CDR3: CASSFARTGAPYEQYF

J: TRBJ2-7
size: .
D: .
V: TRBV28
DNA: TGTGCCAGCAGTTTTCACGGGTCCTCCTACGAGCAGTACTTC
CDR3: CASSFHGSSYEQYF

J: TRBJ2-3
size: few
D: .
V: TRBV30
DNA: TGTGCCTGGAATCTAGTTAGCACAGATACGCAGTATTTT
CDR3: CAWNLVSTDTQYF

J: TRBJ2-2
size: .
D: TRBD2
V: TRBV30
DNA: TGTGCCTGGAGCCGAGCGGGGGGGCCGGACACCGGGGAGCTGTTTTTT
CDR3: CAWSRAGGPDTGELFF

J: TRBJ2-7
size: .
D: .
V: TRBV7-2
DNA: TGTGCCAGCAGCTTACTTGGCGGGTACGAGCAGTACTTC
CDR3: CASSLLGGYEQYF

J: TRBJ1-3
size: .
D: .
V: TRBV28
DNA: TGTGCCAGCAGTCCAAGGCGGCTCTCTGGAAACACCATATATTTT
CDR3: CASSPRRLSGNTIYF

J: TRBJ1-1
size: .
D: .
V: TRBV7-3
DNA: TGTGCCAGCAGCTTGTCCCGGGTAACTGAAGCTTTCTTT
CDR3: CASSLSRVTEAFF